These T cell receptor beta chains were read from a single sample in a study of blood T cell repertoires in COVID-19. Assay used: immunoSEQ multiplex PCR; TCRdb lists only in-frame clones, some missing. The table records some 320,000 clones, around 90% of them present only once. What was sequenced was PBMCs or T cells enriched from blood (not recorded which). The source of these receptors is a man aged 55 to 70 who had recovered from COVID-19. The CDR3 runs from the conserved cysteine through the conserved F or W. Fields, in order: J gene, CDR3 length, V gene, CDR3 protein.

J gene: TRBJ1-3; CDR3 length: 17; V gene: TRBV11-2; CDR3 protein: CASSLEGRTGFGNTIYF
J gene: TRBJ2-7; CDR3 length: 14; V gene: TRBV28; CDR3 protein: CASSLLAGGYEQYF
J gene: TRBJ2-1; CDR3 length: 17; V gene: TRBV5-4; CDR3 protein: CASSLNSGGAVGNEQFF
J gene: TRBJ2-7; CDR3 length: 15; V gene: TRBV18; CDR3 protein: CASSPEGTGPYEQYF
J gene: TRBJ1-4; CDR3 length: 16; V gene: TRBV11-2; CDR3 protein: CASSRRLTGTNEKLFF
J gene: TRBJ1-2; CDR3 length: 16; V gene: TRBV4-3; CDR3 protein: CASSQEWARTNYGYTF
J gene: TRBJ1-2; CDR3 length: 14; V gene: TRBV19; CDR3 protein: CASSRDRWNYGYTF
J gene: TRBJ2-7; CDR3 length: 15; V gene: TRBV11-3; CDR3 protein: CASSLGAGGSYEQYF
J gene: TRBJ2-3; CDR3 length: 17; V gene: TRBV5-1; CDR3 protein: CASSSNTGGSGTDTQYF
J gene: TRBJ2-5; CDR3 length: 14; V gene: TRBV14; CDR3 protein: CASSLGPYQETQYF
J gene: TRBJ1-3; CDR3 length: 15; V gene: TRBV18; CDR3 protein: CASSPTGVSGNTIYF
J gene: TRBJ1-1; CDR3 length: 14; V gene: TRBV7-9; CDR3 protein: CASSLETPNTEAFF
J gene: TRBJ2-7; CDR3 length: 16; V gene: TRBV6-5; CDR3 protein: CASSYGRIQGRYEQYF
J gene: TRBJ2-7; CDR3 length: 14; V gene: TRBV5-6; CDR3 protein: CASSLTSGSYEQYF
J gene: TRBJ1-5; CDR3 length: 13; V gene: TRBV27; CDR3 protein: CASSPGTDQPQHF
J gene: TRBJ2-7; CDR3 length: 12; V gene: TRBV5-1; CDR3 protein: CASSLDLYEQYF
J gene: TRBJ1-2; CDR3 length: 15; V gene: TRBV4-1; CDR3 protein: CASTPGSGLNYGYTF
J gene: TRBJ2-1; CDR3 length: 15; V gene: TRBV7-9; CDR3 protein: CASSLLSGRDNEQFF
J gene: TRBJ1-6; CDR3 length: 15; V gene: TRBV5-4; CDR3 protein: CASSLPPGDNSPLHF
J gene: TRBJ2-1; CDR3 length: 15; V gene: TRBV5-1; CDR3 protein: CASSPRGESYNEQFF
J gene: TRBJ2-3; CDR3 length: 12; V gene: TRBV30; CDR3 protein: CARGQGGDTQYF
J gene: TRBJ2-3; CDR3 length: 12; V gene: TRBV30; CDR3 protein: CAWSISTDTQYF
J gene: TRBJ1-1; CDR3 length: 14; V gene: TRBV29-1; CDR3 protein: CSVVVTGLNTEAFF
J gene: TRBJ2-7; CDR3 length: 13; V gene: TRBV5-1; CDR3 protein: CASSSTGALEQYF
J gene: TRBJ1-2; CDR3 length: 13; V gene: TRBV11-2; CDR3 protein: CASSPLTAYGYTF
J gene: TRBJ1-2; CDR3 length: 14; V gene: TRBV5-1; CDR3 protein: CASSSGQGDYGYTF
J gene: TRBJ1-2; CDR3 length: 14; V gene: TRBV15; CDR3 protein: CATSRETGPYGYTF
J gene: TRBJ2-7; CDR3 length: 13; V gene: TRBV18; CDR3 protein: CASSWTSSYEQYF
J gene: TRBJ1-1; CDR3 length: 13; V gene: TRBV20-1; CDR3 protein: CSASKGGDTEAFF
J gene: TRBJ1-2; CDR3 length: 15; V gene: TRBV5-6; CDR3 protein: CASSWEQAPNYGYTF
J gene: TRBJ1-6; CDR3 length: 16; V gene: TRBV11-2; CDR3 protein: CASSLDLRQSNSPLHF
J gene: TRBJ1-6; CDR3 length: 15; V gene: TRBV7-2; CDR3 protein: CASSLVTGGVAPLHF
J gene: TRBJ2-1; CDR3 length: 16; V gene: TRBV5-1; CDR3 protein: CASSLEAGGSYNEQFF
J gene: TRBJ1-1; CDR3 length: 13; V gene: TRBV5-4; CDR3 protein: CASSQDTNTEAFF
J gene: TRBJ2-1; CDR3 length: 17; V gene: TRBV5-5; CDR3 protein: CASRRALGLAGAVEQFF
J gene: TRBJ2-6; CDR3 length: 16; V gene: TRBV19; CDR3 protein: CASRAPRSSGANVLTF
J gene: TRBJ2-5; CDR3 length: 17; V gene: TRBV2; CDR3 protein: CASGWDRDRGYLETQYF
J gene: TRBJ1-4; CDR3 length: 13; V gene: TRBV5-8; CDR3 protein: CASSYRGLGKLFF
J gene: TRBJ2-1; CDR3 length: 17; V gene: TRBV29-1; CDR3 protein: CSAGTGMRDWALLEQFF
J gene: TRBJ2-7; CDR3 length: 19; V gene: TRBV5-4; CDR3 protein: CASSLGGLADRGFFYEQYF
J gene: TRBJ2-1; CDR3 length: 13; V gene: TRBV10-1; CDR3 protein: CASSVGVGNEQFF
J gene: TRBJ2-5; CDR3 length: 11; V gene: TRBV30; CDR3 protein: CAWRTGETQYF
J gene: TRBJ2-7; CDR3 length: 14; V gene: TRBV5-6; CDR3 protein: CASSLVQREYEQYF
J gene: TRBJ2-1; CDR3 length: 14; V gene: TRBV3-1/TRBV3-2; CDR3 protein: CASSPSRAERVQFF
J gene: TRBJ1-6; CDR3 length: 14; V gene: TRBV7-2; CDR3 protein: CATHTGTIGSPLHF
J gene: TRBJ1-6; CDR3 length: 13; V gene: TRBV30; CDR3 protein: CAWRAVWNSPLHF
J gene: TRBJ2-1; CDR3 length: 16; V gene: TRBV5-1; CDR3 protein: CASSSFTGYPYNEQFF
J gene: TRBJ2-5; CDR3 length: 15; V gene: TRBV5-8; CDR3 protein: CASSKGLAGIETQYF
J gene: TRBJ1-3; CDR3 length: 18; V gene: TRBV19; CDR3 protein: CASSESGTAYYSGNTIYF
J gene: TRBJ1-1; CDR3 length: 17; V gene: TRBV7-8; CDR3 protein: CASSPGLGVGLGAEAFF
J gene: TRBJ1-5; CDR3 length: 15; V gene: TRBV19; CDR3 protein: CATKSDHRDYQPQHF
J gene: TRBJ2-3; CDR3 length: 14; V gene: TRBV7-3; CDR3 protein: CASSSQTRPDTQYF
J gene: TRBJ2-3; CDR3 length: 15; V gene: TRBV14; CDR3 protein: CASSHASGGKDTQYF
J gene: TRBJ1-2; CDR3 length: 17; V gene: TRBV7-8; CDR3 protein: CASSLVVGRVANYGYTF
J gene: TRBJ2-2; CDR3 length: 16; V gene: TRBV5-4; CDR3 protein: CASSLGPGSNTGELFF
J gene: TRBJ2-1; CDR3 length: 15; V gene: TRBV19; CDR3 protein: CASSESGSSYNEQFF
J gene: TRBJ1-1; CDR3 length: 13; V gene: TRBV2; CDR3 protein: CASSQQGGTEAFF
J gene: TRBJ2-5; CDR3 length: 14; V gene: TRBV18; CDR3 protein: CASSLDRNQETQYF
J gene: TRBJ2-3; CDR3 length: 15; V gene: TRBV25-1; CDR3 protein: CASSPQGARTDTQYF
J gene: TRBJ1-1; CDR3 length: 14; V gene: TRBV6-5; CDR3 protein: CASRQGLGDTEAFF